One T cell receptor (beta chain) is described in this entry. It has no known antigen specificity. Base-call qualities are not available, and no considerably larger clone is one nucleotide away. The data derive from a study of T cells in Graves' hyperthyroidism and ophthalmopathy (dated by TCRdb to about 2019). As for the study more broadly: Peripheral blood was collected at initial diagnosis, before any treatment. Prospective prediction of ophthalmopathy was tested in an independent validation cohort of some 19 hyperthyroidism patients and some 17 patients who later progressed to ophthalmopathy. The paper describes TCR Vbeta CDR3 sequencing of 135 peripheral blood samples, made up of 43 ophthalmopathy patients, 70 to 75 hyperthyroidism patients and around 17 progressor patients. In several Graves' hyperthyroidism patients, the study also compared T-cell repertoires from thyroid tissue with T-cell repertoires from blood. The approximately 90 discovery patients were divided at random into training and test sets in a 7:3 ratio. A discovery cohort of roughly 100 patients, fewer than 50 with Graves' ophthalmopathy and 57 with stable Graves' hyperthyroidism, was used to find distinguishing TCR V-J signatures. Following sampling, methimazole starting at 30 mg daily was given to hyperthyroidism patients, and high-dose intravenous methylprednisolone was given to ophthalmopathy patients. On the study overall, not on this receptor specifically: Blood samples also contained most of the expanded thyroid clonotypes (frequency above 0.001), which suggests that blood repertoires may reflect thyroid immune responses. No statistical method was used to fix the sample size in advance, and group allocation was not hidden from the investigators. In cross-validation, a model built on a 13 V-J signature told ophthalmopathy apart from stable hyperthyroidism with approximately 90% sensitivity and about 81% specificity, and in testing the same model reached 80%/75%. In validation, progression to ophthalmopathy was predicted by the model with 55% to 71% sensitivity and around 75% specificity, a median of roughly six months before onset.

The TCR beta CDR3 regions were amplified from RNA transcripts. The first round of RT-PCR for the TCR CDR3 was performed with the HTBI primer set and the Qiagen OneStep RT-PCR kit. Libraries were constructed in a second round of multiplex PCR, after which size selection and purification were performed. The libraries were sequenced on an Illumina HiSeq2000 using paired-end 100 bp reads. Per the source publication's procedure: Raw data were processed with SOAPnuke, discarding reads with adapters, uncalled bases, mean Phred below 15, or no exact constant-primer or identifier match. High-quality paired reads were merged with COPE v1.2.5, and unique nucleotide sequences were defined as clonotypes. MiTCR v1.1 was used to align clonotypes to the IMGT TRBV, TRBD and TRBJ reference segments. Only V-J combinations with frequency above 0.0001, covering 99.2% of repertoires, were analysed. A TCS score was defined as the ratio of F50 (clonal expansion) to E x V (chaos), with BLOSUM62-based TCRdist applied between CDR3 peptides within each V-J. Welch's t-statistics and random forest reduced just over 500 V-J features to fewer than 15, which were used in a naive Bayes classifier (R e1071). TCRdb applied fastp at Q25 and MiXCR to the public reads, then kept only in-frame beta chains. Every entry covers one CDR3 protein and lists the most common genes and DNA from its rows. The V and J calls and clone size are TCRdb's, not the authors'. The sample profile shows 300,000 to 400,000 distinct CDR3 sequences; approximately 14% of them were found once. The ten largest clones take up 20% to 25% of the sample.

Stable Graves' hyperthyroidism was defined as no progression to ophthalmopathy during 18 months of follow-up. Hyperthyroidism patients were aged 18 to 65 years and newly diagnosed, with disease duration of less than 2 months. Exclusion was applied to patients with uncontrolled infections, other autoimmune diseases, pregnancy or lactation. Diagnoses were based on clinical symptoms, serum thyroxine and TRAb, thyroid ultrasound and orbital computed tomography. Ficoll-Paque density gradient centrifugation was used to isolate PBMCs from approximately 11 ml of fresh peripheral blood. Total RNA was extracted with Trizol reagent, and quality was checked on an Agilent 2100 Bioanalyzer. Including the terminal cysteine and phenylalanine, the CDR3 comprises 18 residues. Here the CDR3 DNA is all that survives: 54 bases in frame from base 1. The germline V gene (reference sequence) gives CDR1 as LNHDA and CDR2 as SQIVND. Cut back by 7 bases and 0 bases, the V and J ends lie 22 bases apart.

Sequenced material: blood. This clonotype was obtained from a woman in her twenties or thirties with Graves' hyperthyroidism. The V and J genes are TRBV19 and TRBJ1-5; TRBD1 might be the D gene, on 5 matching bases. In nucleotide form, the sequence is TGTGCCAGTACCGACGGTCGTGGGGACTTCTATAGCAATCAGCCCCAGCATTTT. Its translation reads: CASTDGRGDFYSNQPQHF. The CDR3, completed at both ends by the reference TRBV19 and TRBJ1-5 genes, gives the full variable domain DGGITQSPKYLFRKEGQNVTLSCEQNLNHDAMYWYRQDPGQGLRLIYYSQIVNDFQKGDIAEGYSVSREKKESFPLTVTSAQKNPTAFYLCASTDGRGDFYSNQPQHFGDGTRLSIL.